This T cell receptor (beta chain) comes out of a study of T cell repertoires in cytomegalovirus infection. Study in general: CMV infection plus the matching HLA type was flagged by public TCR beta signatures.

TCRdb re-derived calls from the reads in MiXCR, one entry per CDR3 protein. This table has more than 350,000 distinct CDR3 sequences, 30% to 40% appearing once. As to this clonotype: Its antigen remains unknown.

Trimming at V came to 1 base and at J to 4 bases, leaving 6 bases not matched to a gene. Germline V gene sequence: CDR1 SEHNR, CDR2 FQNEAQ (reference sequence). The CDR3 runs 16 residues. General study points: Ex vivo, HLA-C-restricted CMV-specific TCR beta clonotypes prevailed over the rest of the response. Identification of carriers of CMV plus the relevant HLA was performed using cumulative public TCR beta family frequency.

This sequence joins TRBV7-9 and TRBJ1-1; TRBD1 matches at 10 bases. The receptor comes from a human donor in good health (CMV status not recorded). Some clones in this sample may be carry-over from other donors' samples. The sample consisted of PBMCs. For the CDR3, the DNA is TGTGCCAGCAGCTTAGGACAGGGGGCGAGGAGCACTGAAGCTTTCTTT. It encodes CASSLGQGARSTEAFF.